The source of this T cell receptor (beta chain) is a study of cytomegalovirus exposure and HLA in healthy donors. 13 Jbeta primers and 60 Vbeta primers were used for the PCR. Sequenced by immunoSEQ multiplex PCR; TCRdb stores in-frame clones only, minus some. This table holds roughly 38,000 clones, 60% to 80% found once. The specimen was PBMCs. The origin of this receptor is a woman aged 30 to 39 in good health and CMV-seropositive.

CDR3 sequence: CASSVEQGSNQPQHF. CDR3 sequence (DNA): TGTGCCAGCAGTGTCGAGCAGGGCTCCAATCAGCCCCAGCATTTT. V usage is TRBV2 and J usage is TRBJ1-5; perhaps TRBD1 as D (5 bases). CDR3 length equals 15 residues. V lost 4 bases, J lost 3 bases, and 13 bases lay in between. The germline V gene encodes CDR1 SNHLY and CDR2 FYNNEI.